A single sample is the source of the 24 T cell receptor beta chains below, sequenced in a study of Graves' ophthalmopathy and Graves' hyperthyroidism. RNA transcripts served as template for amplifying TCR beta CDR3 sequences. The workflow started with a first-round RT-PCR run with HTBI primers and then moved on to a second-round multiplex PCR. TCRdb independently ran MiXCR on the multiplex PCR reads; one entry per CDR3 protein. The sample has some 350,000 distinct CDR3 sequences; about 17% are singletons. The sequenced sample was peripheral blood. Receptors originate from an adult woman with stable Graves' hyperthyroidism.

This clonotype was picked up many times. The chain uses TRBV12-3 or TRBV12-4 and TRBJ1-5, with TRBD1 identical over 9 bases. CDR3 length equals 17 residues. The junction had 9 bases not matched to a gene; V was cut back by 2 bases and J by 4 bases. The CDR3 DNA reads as TGTGCCAGCAGTTTAAGTACGGACAGGGGTTTTAATCAGCCCCAGCATTTT. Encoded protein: CASSLSTDRGFNQPQHF.

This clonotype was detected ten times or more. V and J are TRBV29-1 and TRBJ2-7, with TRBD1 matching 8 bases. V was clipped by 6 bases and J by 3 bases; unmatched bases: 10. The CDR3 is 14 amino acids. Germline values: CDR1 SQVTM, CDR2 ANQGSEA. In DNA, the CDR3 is TGCAGCGTCCTACACGGACAGGGAAGCTACGAGCAGTACTTC. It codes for CSVLHGQGSYEQYF.

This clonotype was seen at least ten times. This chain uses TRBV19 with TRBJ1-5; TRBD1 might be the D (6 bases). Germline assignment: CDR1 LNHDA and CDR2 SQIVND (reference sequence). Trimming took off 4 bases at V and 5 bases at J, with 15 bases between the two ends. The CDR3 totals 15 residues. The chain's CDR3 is CASSRGARGDQPQHF. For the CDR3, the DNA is TGTGCCAGTAGTAGGGGGGCGAGGGGGGATCAGCCCCAGCATTTT. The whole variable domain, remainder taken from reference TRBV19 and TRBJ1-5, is DGGITQSPKYLFRKEGQNVTLSCEQNLNHDAMYWYRQDPGQGLRLIYYSQIVNDFQKGDIAEGYSVSREKKESFPLTVTSAQKNPTAFYLCASSRGARGDQPQHFGDGTRLSIL.

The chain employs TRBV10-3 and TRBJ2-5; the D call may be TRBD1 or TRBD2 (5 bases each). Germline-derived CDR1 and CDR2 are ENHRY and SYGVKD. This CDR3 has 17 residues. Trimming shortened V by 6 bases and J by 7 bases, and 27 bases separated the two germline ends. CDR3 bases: TGTGCCATCAGAGACCCGCTCCTCGGGACGGCCATTGGGACCCAGTACTTC. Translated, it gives CAIRDPLLGTAIGTQYF.

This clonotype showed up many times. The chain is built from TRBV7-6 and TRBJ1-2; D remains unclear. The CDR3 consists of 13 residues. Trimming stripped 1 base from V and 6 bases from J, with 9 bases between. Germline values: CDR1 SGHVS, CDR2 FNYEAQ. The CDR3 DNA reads TGTGCCAGCAGCTTAGGGCCAACAAATGGCTACACCTTC. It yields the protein CASSLGPTNGYTF.

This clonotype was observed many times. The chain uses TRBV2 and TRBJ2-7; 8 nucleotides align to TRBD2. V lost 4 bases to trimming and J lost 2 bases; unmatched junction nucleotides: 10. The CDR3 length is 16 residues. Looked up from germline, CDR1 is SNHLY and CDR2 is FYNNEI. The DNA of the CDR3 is TGTGCCAGCAGTGGACTAGCGTGGGGATTAACCTACGAGCAGTACTTC. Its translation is CASSGLAWGLTYEQYF.

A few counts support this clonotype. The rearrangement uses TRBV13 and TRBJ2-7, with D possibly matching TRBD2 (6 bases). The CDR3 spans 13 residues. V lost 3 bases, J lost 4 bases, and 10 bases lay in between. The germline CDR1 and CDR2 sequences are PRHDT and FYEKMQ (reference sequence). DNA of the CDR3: TGTGCCAGCAGCTTTTTAGCGGCTTACGAGCAGTACTTC. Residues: CASSFLAAYEQYF. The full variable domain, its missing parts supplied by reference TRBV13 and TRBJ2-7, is AAGVIQSPRHLIKEKRETATLKCYPIPRHDTVYWYQQGPGQDPQFLISFYEKMQSDKGSIPDRFSAQQFSDYHSELNMSSLELGDSALYFCASSFLAAYEQYFGPGTRLTVT.

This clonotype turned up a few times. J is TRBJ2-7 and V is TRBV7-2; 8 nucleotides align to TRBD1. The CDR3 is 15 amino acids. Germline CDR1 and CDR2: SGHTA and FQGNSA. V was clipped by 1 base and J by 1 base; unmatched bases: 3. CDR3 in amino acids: CASSLEQGASYEQYF. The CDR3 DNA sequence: TGTGCCAGCAGCTTAGAGCAGGGGGCTTCCTACGAGCAGTACTTC.

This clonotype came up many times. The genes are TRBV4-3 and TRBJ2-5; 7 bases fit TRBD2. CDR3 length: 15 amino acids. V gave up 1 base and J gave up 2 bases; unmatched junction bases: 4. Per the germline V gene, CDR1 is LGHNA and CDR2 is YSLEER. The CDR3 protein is CASSQGTRAQETQYF. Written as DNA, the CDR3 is TGCGCCAGCAGCCAAGGGACTAGGGCGCAAGAGACCCAGTACTTC.

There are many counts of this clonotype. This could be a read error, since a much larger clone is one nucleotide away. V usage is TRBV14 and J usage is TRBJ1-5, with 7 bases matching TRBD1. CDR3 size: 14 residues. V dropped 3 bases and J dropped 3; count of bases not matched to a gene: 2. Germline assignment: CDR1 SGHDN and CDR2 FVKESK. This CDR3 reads CASSQTGYNQPQHF. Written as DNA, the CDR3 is TGTGCCAGCAGCCAGACAGGGTACAATCAGCCCCAGCATTTT.

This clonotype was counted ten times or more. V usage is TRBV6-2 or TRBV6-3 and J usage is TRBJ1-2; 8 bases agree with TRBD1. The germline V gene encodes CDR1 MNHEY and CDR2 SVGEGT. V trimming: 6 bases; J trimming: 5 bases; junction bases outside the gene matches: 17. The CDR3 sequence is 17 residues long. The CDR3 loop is CASSPPGTGISFYGYTF. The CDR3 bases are TGTGCCAGCAGCCCCCCCGGGACAGGAATATCTTTTTATGGCTACACCTTC.

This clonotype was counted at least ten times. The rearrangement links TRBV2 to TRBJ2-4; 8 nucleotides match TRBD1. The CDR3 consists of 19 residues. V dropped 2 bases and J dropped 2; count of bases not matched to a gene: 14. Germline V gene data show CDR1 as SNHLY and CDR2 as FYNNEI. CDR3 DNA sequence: TGTGCCAGCAGTGAAAGGGGATTTGGACAGGGAGTTACCAAAAACATTCAGTACTTC. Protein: CASSERGFGQGVTKNIQYF.

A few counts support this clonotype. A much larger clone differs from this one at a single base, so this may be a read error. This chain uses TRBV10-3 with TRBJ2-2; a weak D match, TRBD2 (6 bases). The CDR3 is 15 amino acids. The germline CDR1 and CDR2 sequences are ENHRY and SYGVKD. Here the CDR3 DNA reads TGTGCCATCAGTGAGTCGGGACGGAACTCGGGGGAGCTGTGTTTT. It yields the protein CAISESGRNSGELCF.

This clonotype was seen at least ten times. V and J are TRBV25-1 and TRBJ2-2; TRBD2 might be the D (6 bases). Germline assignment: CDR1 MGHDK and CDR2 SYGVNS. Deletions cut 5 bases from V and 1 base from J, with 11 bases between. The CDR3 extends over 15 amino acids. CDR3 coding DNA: TGTGCCAGCAGTCGGCTAGCGTTGAACACCGGGGAGCTGTTTTTT. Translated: CASSRLALNTGELFF.

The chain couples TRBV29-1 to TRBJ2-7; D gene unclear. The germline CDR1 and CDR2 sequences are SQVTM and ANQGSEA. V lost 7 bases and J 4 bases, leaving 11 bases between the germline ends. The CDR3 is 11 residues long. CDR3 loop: CSAVSQYEQYF. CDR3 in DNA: TGCAGCGCTGTATCCCAATACGAGCAGTACTTC.

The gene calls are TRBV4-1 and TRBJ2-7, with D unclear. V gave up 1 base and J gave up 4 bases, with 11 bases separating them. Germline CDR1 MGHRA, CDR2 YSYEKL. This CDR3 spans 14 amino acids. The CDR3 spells CASSQVTLQYEQYF. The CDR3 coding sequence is TGCGCCAGCAGCCAAGTTACTCTACAGTACGAGCAGTACTTC.

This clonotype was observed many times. The CDR3 loop is CASSGGQSGRRHEQYF. The CDR3 DNA reads TGTGCCAGCAGTGGCGGACAGAGCGGGAGGAGACACGAGCAGTACTTC. The J gene is TRBJ2-7, the V gene TRBV12-3 or TRBV12-4, with 9 bases identical to TRBD2. V trimming: 5 bases; J trimming: 5 bases; junction bases outside the gene matches: 13. This CDR3 contains 16 residues.

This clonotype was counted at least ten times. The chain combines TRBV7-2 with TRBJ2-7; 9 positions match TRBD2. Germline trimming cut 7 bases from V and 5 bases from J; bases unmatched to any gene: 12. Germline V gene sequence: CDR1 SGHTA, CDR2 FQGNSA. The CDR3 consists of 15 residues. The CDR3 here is CASIIKREEYDEQYF. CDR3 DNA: TGTGCCAGCATTATAAAGCGGGAGGAGTATGACGAGCAGTACTTC.

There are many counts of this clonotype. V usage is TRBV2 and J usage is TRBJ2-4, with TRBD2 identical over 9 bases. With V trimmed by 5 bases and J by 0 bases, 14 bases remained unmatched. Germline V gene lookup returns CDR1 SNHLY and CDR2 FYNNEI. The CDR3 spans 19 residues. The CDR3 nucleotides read TGTGCCAGCAGTCCACGGGCTAGCGGGACCCTTATAGCCAAAAACATTCAGTACTTC. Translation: CASSPRASGTLIAKNIQYF.

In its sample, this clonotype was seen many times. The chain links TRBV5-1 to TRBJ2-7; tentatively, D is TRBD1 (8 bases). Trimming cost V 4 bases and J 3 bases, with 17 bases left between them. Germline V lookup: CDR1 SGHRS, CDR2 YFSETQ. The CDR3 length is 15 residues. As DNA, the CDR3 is TGCGCCAGCAGCGGACAGGGCCGCGGGGGCTACGAGCAGTACTTC. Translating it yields CASSGQGRGGYEQYF.

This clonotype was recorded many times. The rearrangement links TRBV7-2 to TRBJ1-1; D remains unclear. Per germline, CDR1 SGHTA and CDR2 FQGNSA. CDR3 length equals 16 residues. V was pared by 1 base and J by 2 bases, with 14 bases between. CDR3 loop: CASSLVPGRPNTEAFF. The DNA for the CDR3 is TGTGCCAGCAGCTTAGTCCCAGGCCGACCTAACACTGAAGCTTTCTTT.

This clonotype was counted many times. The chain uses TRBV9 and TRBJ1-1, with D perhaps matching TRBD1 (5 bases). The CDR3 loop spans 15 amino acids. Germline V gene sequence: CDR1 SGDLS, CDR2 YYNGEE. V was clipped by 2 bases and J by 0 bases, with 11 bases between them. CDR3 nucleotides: TGTGCCAGCAGCGTTGGAGGGGCCCTGAACACTGAAGCTTTCTTT. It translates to CASSVGGALNTEAFF.

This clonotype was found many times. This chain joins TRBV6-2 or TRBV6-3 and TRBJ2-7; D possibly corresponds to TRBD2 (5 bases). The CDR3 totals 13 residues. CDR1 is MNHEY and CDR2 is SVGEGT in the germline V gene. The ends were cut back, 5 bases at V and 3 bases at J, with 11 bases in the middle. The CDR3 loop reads CASSAGDHYEQYF. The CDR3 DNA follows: TGTGCCAGCAGTGCCGGGGATCACTACGAGCAGTACTTC.

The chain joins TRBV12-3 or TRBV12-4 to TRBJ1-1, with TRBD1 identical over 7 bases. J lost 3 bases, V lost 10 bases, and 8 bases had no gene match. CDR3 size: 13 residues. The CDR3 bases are TGTGCCACCCTAAACAGGGGTTACACTGAAGCTTTCTTT. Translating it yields CATLNRGYTEAFF.